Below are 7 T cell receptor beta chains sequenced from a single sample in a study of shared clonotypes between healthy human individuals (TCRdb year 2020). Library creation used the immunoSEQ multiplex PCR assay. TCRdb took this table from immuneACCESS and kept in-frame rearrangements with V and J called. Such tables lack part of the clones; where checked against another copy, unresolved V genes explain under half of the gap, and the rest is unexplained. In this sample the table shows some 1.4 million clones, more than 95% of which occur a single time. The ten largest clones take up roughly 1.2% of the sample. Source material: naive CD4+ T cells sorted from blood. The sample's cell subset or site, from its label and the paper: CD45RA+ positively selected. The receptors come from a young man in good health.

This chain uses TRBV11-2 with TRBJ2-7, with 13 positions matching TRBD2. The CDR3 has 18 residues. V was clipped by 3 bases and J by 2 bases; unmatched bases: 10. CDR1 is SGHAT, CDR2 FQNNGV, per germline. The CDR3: CASSLSWTSGSNTYEQYF. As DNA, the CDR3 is TGTGCCAGCAGCTTGTCCTGGACTAGCGGGAGCAATACCTACGAGCAGTACTTC. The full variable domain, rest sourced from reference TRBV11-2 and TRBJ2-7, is EAGVAQSPRYKIIEKRQSVAFWCNPISGHATLYWYQQILGQGPKLLIQFQNNGVVDDSQLPKDRFSAERLKGVDSTLKIQPAKLEDSAVYLCASSLSWTSGSNTYEQYFGPGTRLTVT.

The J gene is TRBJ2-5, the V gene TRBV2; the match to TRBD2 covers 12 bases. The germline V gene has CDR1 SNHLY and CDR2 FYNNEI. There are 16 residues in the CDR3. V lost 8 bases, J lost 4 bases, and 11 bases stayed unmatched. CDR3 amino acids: CASSQQGTSGLETQYF. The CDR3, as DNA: TGTGCCAGCTCCCAACAGGGGACTAGCGGGTTAGAGACCCAGTACTTC.

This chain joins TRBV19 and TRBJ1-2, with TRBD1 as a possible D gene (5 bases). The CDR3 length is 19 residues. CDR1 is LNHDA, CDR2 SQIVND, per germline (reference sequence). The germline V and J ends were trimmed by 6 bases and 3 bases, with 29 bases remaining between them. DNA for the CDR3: TGTGCCAGTAGACGAAGACATCGGACCGAGACGAAGGGGTACTATGGCTACACCTTC. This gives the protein CASRRRHRTETKGYYGYTF.

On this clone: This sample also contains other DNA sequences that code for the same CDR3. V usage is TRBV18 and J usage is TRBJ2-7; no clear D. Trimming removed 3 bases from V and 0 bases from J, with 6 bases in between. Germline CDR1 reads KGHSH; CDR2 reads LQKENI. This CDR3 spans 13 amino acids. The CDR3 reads CASSPRSSYEQYF. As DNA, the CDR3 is TGTGCCAGCTCACCCCGCAGCTCCTACGAGCAGTACTTC.

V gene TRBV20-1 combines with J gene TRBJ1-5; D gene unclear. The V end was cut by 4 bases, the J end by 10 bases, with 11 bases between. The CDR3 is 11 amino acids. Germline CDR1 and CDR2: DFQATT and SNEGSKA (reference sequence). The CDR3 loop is CSANPRIPQHF. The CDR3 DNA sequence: TGCAGTGCTAATCCTAGAATCCCCCAGCATTTT.

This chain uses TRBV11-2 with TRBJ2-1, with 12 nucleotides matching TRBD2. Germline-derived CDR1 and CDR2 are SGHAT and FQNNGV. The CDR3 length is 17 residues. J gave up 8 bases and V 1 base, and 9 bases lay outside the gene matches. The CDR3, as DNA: TGTGCCAGCAGCTTAGCCCGGACTAGCGGGACCTTGGATGAGCAGTTCTTC. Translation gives CASSLARTSGTLDEQFF. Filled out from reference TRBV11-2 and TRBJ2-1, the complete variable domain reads EAGVAQSPRYKIIEKRQSVAFWCNPISGHATLYWYQQILGQGPKLLIQFQNNGVVDDSQLPKDRFSAERLKGVDSTLKIQPAKLEDSAVYLCASSLARTSGTLDEQFFGPGTRLTVL.

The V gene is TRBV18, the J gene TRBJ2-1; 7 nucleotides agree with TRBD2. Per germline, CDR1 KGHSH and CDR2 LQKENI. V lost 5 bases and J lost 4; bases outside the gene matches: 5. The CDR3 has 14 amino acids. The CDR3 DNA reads TGTGCCAGCTCAAGAACTAGCGAATACAATGAGCAGTTCTTC. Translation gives CASSRTSEYNEQFF. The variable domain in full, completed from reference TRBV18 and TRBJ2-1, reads NAGVMQNPRHLVRRRGQEARLRCSPMKGHSHVYWYRQLPEEGLKFMVYLQKENIIDESGMPKERFSAEFPKEGPSILRIQQVVRGDSAAYFCASSRTSEYNEQFFGPGTRLTVL.